The T cell receptor (beta chain) under discussion was sequenced for a study of T cells in women clearing cervical HPV infection. Study context: Blood came at first lesion visit for cases, post-clearance for controls.

Remarks on this clone: Its specificity is not known. The CDR3 is cut off 3 residues early in the read; its end comes from the germline J gene.

CDR3 length: 15 amino acids. CDR1 and CDR2 (germline): SSHAT, FNYEAQ (reference sequence). Trimming shortened V by 1 base and J by 9 bases, and 16 bases separated the two germline ends. Study-level findings and limits: Unknown T-cell numbers per sample may underlie the richness differences. Combining TCR richness with V gene abundances gave approximately 0.8 AUC. TRBV6-7 relative abundance averaged 0.11% in cases and 0.15% to 0.2% in controls.

Using immunoSEQ multiplex PCR, the repertoire was profiled, and TCRdb retains in-frame clones only, with some absent. The sample has 15,000 to 20,000 clones. This receptor was obtained from a woman between 18 and 69 years old with a cervical HPV16 infection that either progressed to CIN3+ or cleared (not recorded which). This rearrangement joins TRBV7-7 to TRBJ2-1, with TRBD1 as a possible D gene (6 bases). Sequenced input: blood buffy coat. The CDR3 bases that were read are TGTGCCAGCAGCTTAGACACACTCCTAGGGGGTGAG. It yields the protein CASSLDTLLGGE. In full, the CDR3 reads CASSLDTLLGGEQFF.